The clone carrying this T cell receptor beta chain was observed a few times. The source material, RNA transcripts, was used to amplify TCR beta CDR3 regions. When the TCR CDR3 underwent first-round RT-PCR, the HTBI primer set was used. MiXCR, applied by TCRdb to the multiplex PCR reads, yields one record per CDR3 protein. This sample has about 210,000 distinct CDR3 sequences, with roughly 17% found just once. This specimen belongs to a study of T cells in Graves' hyperthyroidism and ophthalmopathy. The germline gives CDR1 SGHRS, CDR2 YFSETQ. The J segment lost 9 bases and the V segment lost 4 bases, leaving 7 bases of the junction unmatched. The CDR3 spans 14 residues.

The source material was blood. This receptor was obtained from a man aged 50-59 years with Graves' hyperthyroidism. The chain uses TRBV5-1 and TRBJ2-1, with 10 bases that match TRBD1. CDR3 region: CASSQGQGKAEQFF. CDR3 bases: TGCGCCAGCAGCCAGGGACAGGGGAAGGCTGAGCAGTTCTTC. The entire variable domain, with the rest obtained from reference TRBV5-1 and TRBJ2-1, is as follows: KAGVTQTPRYLIKTRGQQVTLSCSPISGHRSVSWYQQTPGQGLQFLFEYFSETQRNKGNFPGRFSGRQFSNSRSEMNVSTLELGDSALYLCASSQGQGKAEQFFGPGTRLTVL.